Listed here are 18 T cell receptor beta chains from one sample, sequenced in a study of blood T cell repertoires in COVID-19 (dated by TCRdb to about 2020). Receptors were amplified or captured by the immunoSEQ multiplex PCR assay. This immuneACCESS table, as held by TCRdb, lists in-frame sequences with V and J called but not all clones. Of the missing ones, under half trace to an unresolved V gene in checked studies; the others have no known cause. This sample gives about 260,000 clones in total; about 87% of them show up just once. The ten largest clones add up to about 4.1% of the sample. The sample taken for sequencing was peripheral blood. The receptor source for this set is a man aged 55 to 69 who had recovered from COVID-19.

The chain recombines TRBV11-2 with TRBJ1-2; TRBD1 matches 10 bases. CDR1 and CDR2 from the germline V gene are SGHAT and FQNNGV. The CDR3 length is 17 residues. Trimming cost V 5 bases and J 2 bases; bases outside gene matches: 11. The CDR3 DNA reads as TGTGCCAGCAGCGACGGGGACAGGGGTCATCCCAACTATGGCTACACCTTC. This gives the protein CASSDGDRGHPNYGYTF.

This clone was seen more than once but under ten times. The V call is TRBV6-4, the J call TRBJ2-1, with D possibly TRBD1 on 6 matching bases. Germline CDR1 reads MRHNA; CDR2 reads SNTAGT. The ends were cut back, 2 bases at V and 10 bases at J, with 15 bases in the middle. The CDR3 spans 14 residues. The CDR3 is CASSDEHRAREQFF. The CDR3 DNA is TGTGCCAGCAGTGACGAACACAGGGCTCGGGAGCAGTTCTTC.

The chain carries TRBV10-3 and TRBJ2-1, with a weak D call TRBD2 (6 bases). Germline-derived CDR1 and CDR2 are ENHRY and SYGVKD. Trimming shortened V by 6 bases and J by 0 bases, and 15 bases separated the two germline ends. CDR3 size: 16 residues. CDR3 protein: CAISAAADYSYNEQFF. The CDR3 nucleotides are TGTGCCATCAGCGCGGCCGCGGACTACTCCTACAATGAGCAGTTCTTC.

CDR3 nucleotides: TGTGCCACCAGCAAGGAGGGGGCTAAGGATTCACCCCTCCACTTT. As protein: CATSKEGAKDSPLHF. This rearrangement joins TRBV15 to TRBJ1-6; 7 bases are shared with TRBD1. This CDR3 comprises 15 residues. Germline values: CDR1 LNHNV, CDR2 YYDKDF (reference sequence). The junction had 8 bases not matched to a gene; V was cut back by 4 bases and J by 8 bases.

The chain has TRBV5-1 and TRBJ2-1, with 12 nucleotides matching TRBD1. This CDR3 spans 18 amino acids. V lost 4 bases to trimming and J lost 7 bases; unmatched junction nucleotides: 15. Germline CDR1 is SGHRS and CDR2 is YFSETQ. CDR3 amino acids: CASSEQPPGQGAGNEQFF. The CDR3 nucleotides read TGCGCCAGCAGCGAACAACCTCCGGGACAGGGGGCCGGGAATGAGCAGTTCTTC.

The chain is built from TRBV4-2 and TRBJ2-3, with 12 nucleotides matching TRBD2. Germline CDR1 is LGHNA and CDR2 is YNFKEQ. This CDR3 is 16 amino acids long. The trim removed 5 bases at V and 0 bases at J, leaving 3 bases unmatched. Here the CDR3 DNA reads TGTGCCAGCAGCTTCGGGACTAGCGGGAGCACAGATACGCAGTATTTT. This sequence encodes CASSFGTSGSTDTQYF.

This clone has just one count. The chain combines TRBV19 with TRBJ2-7, with D unclear. The germline V gene has CDR1 LNHDA and CDR2 SQIVND (reference sequence). The CDR3 is 11 amino acids. V dropped 6 bases and J dropped 3 bases, with 6 bases sitting between them. CDR3 bases: TGTGCCAGTAGGGCAGGCTACGAGCAGTACTTC. This sequence encodes CASRAGYEQYF.

The chain is built from TRBV7-6 and TRBJ1-1, with D unresolved. The V gene lost 1 base and the J gene lost 0 bases, with 15 bases spanning the gap. This CDR3 contains 17 residues. Looked up from germline, CDR1 is SGHVS and CDR2 is FNYEAQ. CDR3 sequence reads: CASSLERGSVVNTEAFF. The CDR3 DNA reads as TGTGCCAGCAGCTTAGAAAGAGGGAGTGTAGTGAACACTGAAGCTTTCTTT.

The chain is built from TRBV30 and TRBJ1-6; possibly TRBD1 for D (6 bases). Germline assignment: CDR1 GTSNPN and CDR2 SVGIG (reference sequence). V dropped 1 base and J dropped 5 bases, with 9 bases sitting between them. This CDR3 has 14 residues. The CDR3, as DNA: TGTGCCTGGAGTGGCAGGGGTAATAATTCACCCCTCCACTTT. It translates to CAWSGRGNNSPLHF.

The chain joins TRBV6-5 to TRBJ1-1; D unclear. Germline lookup yields CDR1 MNHEY and CDR2 SVGAGI. This CDR3 region has 12 residues. The CDR3 coding sequence is TGTACTACTCGGGAGGGGAACACTGAAGCTTTCTTT. Its protein is CTTREGNTEAFF.

This clone was seen a few times. The CDR3 DNA is TGTGCCGGGGACTACCCAGGGGAGCAGTTCTTC. Translating it yields CAGDYPGEQFF. The V and J genes are TRBV30 and TRBJ2-1, with 7 bases fitting TRBD2. V shed 8 bases and J 10 bases; nucleotides not matched to a gene: 8. This CDR3 spans 11 amino acids. Germline V gives CDR1 GTSNPN, CDR2 SVGIG (reference sequence).

V usage is TRBV6-6 and J usage is TRBJ1-2; D remains ambiguous. V was trimmed by 2 bases and J by 5 bases, leaving 12 bases between them. Germline V gives CDR1 MNHNY, CDR2 SVGAGI (reference sequence). The CDR3 runs 14 residues. CDR3 nucleotide sequence: TGTGCCAGCAGTTACAAGGAGGGTTATTATGGCTACACCTTC. Amino acid sequence: CASSYKEGYYGYTF.

V is TRBV5-1 and J is TRBJ2-3, with TRBD2 matching 7 bases. Germline V gene sequence: CDR1 SGHRS, CDR2 YFSETQ. The V and J ends lost 4 bases and 2 bases, in that order; junction bases with no gene match: 10. The CDR3 totals 16 residues. This chain's CDR3 is CASSPRGGSLTDTQYF. As DNA, the CDR3 is TGCGCCAGCAGCCCCCGCGGGGGATCCCTCACAGATACGCAGTATTTT.

This clone was observed a single time. V gene TRBV2 combines with J gene TRBJ1-5; 8 positions agree with TRBD1. The CDR3 extends over 15 amino acids. Germline values: CDR1 SNHLY, CDR2 FYNNEI. V was clipped by 4 bases and J by 3 bases; unmatched bases: 5. This CDR3 reads CASSVATGVNQPQHF. CDR3 DNA sequence: TGTGCCAGCAGTGTTGCGACAGGGGTCAATCAGCCCCAGCATTTT.

The rearrangement links TRBV6-5 to TRBJ2-1; 13 bases line up with TRBD2. Per the germline V gene, CDR1 is MNHEY and CDR2 is SVGAGI. The length of the CDR3 is 15 residues. The J segment lost 5 bases and the V segment lost 6 bases, leaving 4 bases of the junction unmatched. CDR3 DNA: TGTGCCAGCAGGCGAGGGACTAGCGGGAACAATGAGCAGTTCTTC. It encodes CASRRGTSGNNEQFF.

In its sample, this clone was seen once. The chain uses TRBV3-1 (or the pseudogene TRBV3-2) and TRBJ1-6; 8 bases match TRBD1. The CDR3 runs 15 residues. Germline values: CDR1 LGHDT, CDR2 YNNKEL (reference sequence). Trimming removed 3 bases from V and 9 bases from J; junction bases left unmatched: 7. CDR3 nucleotides: TGTGCCAGCAGCCAGATCGGACAGGGTGGTTCACCCCTCCACTTT. It encodes CASSQIGQGGSPLHF.

This chain joins TRBV29-1 and TRBJ2-2, with 7 bases that match TRBD2. There are 16 residues in the CDR3. Germline V gene sequence: CDR1 SQVTM, CDR2 ANQGSEA. V lost 2 bases, J lost 4 bases, and 10 bases stayed unmatched. CDR3 sequence: CSVERSAGVVTGELFF. CDR3 in DNA: TGCAGCGTTGAAAGGTCGGCGGGGGTGGTCACCGGGGAGCTGTTTTTT.

V is TRBV19 and J is TRBJ2-7; 10 bases align to TRBD1. Trimming removed 5 bases from V and 5 bases from J; junction bases left unmatched: 9. Germline assignment: CDR1 LNHDA and CDR2 SQIVND (reference sequence). The CDR3 length is 15 residues. DNA of the CDR3: TGTGCCAGTAGTTCGCCTGGACAGGGGGGGAACGAGCAGTACTTC. It yields the protein CASSSPGQGGNEQYF.